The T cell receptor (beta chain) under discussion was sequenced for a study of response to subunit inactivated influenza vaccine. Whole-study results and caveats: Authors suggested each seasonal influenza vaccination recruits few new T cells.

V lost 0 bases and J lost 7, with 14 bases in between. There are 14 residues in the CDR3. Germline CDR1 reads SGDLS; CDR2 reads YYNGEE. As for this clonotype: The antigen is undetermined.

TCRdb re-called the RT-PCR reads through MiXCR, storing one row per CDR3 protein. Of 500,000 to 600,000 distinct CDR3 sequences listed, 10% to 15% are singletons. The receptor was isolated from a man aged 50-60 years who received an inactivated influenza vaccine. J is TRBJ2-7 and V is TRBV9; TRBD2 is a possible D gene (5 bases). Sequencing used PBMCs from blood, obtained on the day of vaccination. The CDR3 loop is CASSVGEGPGEQYF. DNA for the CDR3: TGTGCCAGCAGCGTAGGAGAGGGTCCGGGAGAGCAGTACTTC.